These 19 T cell receptor beta chains originate from one sample sequenced in a study of radiotherapy plus CTLA-4 blockade in lung cancer. TCRdb's copy holds only in-frame clones and misses some; the assay was immunoSEQ multiplex PCR. The data contain under 100,000 clones, over 80% of them singletons. Sample: peripheral blood, taken from a patient treated with radiotherapy plus ipilimumab. The receptors derive from a human donor with non-small cell lung cancer that progressed on radiotherapy plus ipilimumab.

The V call is TRBV4-1, the J call TRBJ2-4; possible D gene TRBD2, 7 bases. The CDR3 runs 16 residues. Trimming took 4 bases from V and 1 from J, leaving 14 bases between them. Per germline, CDR1 MGHRA and CDR2 YSYEKL. CDR3 coding DNA: TGCGCCAGCAGCCGACCAGGGGAGGGGGCCAAAAACATTCAGTACTTC. Translated, it gives CASSRPGEGAKNIQYF.

This clone was detected only once. The gene calls are TRBV10-3 and TRBJ1-5; D is unresolved. Between the trimmed V and J ends, which lost 3 bases and 0 bases, there was a span of 6 bases. The germline gives CDR1 ENHRY, CDR2 SYGVKD. The CDR3 is 14 amino acids. The CDR3 is CAISDSNSNQPQHF. The CDR3 DNA is TGTGCCATCAGTGACAGCAATAGCAATCAGCCCCAGCATTTT.

The chain uses TRBV11-2 and TRBJ1-2; no firm D call. This CDR3 is built from 13 residues. Trimming cost V 5 bases and J 8 bases, with 15 bases left between them. In germline, CDR1 is SGHAT, CDR2 FQNNGV. The CDR3 reads CASSAGSGSGYTF. CDR3 bases: TGTGCCAGCAGCGCCGGGTCTGGGTCCGGCTACACCTTC.

In this sample, this clone turned up once. The chain recombines TRBV7-9 with TRBJ1-2; no firm D call. V was trimmed by 6 bases and J by 12 bases, leaving 23 bases between them. The CDR3 spans 14 residues. Germline V CDR1 and CDR2: SEHNR, FQNEAQ (reference sequence). CDR3 in amino acids: CASSPGITKWLHTF. The CDR3 nucleotides read TGTGCCAGCAGTCCCGGGATCACTAAGTGGCTACACACCTTC.

The chain uses TRBV4-3 and TRBJ2-7; D may be TRBD2 (7 bases). Germline CDR1 is LGHNA and CDR2 is YSLEER. CDR3 length equals 15 residues. With 1 base removed from V and 3 bases from J, the gap between germline ends came to 13 bases. The CDR3 loop reads CASSQAPGEGYEQYF. The CDR3 DNA reads as TGCGCCAGCAGCCAAGCCCCAGGGGAGGGCTACGAGCAGTACTTC.

CDR3 residues: CAWSVRRMRGPPKGNQPQHF. CDR3 bases: TGTGCCTGGAGTGTACGGCGCATGCGGGGCCCCCCAAAAGGCAATCAGCCCCAGCATTTT. J is TRBJ1-5 and V is TRBV30, with a possible D match to TRBD1 (5 bases). The V and J ends lost 0 bases and 2 bases respectively, with 26 bases between them. Germline CDR1 GTSNPN, CDR2 SVGIG (reference sequence). The CDR3 loop spans 20 amino acids.

This clone is termed medium-sized. The gene calls are TRBV7-8 and TRBJ2-2; 7 bases align to TRBD2. Per the germline V gene, CDR1 is SGHVS and CDR2 is FQNEAQ. With 2 bases clipped from V and 4 bases from J, the junction kept 10 bases outside the gene matches. CDR3 length: 17 residues. This chain's CDR3 is CASSLFWEGLGTGELFF. CDR3 nucleotides: TGTGCCAGCAGCTTATTCTGGGAGGGACTGGGCACCGGGGAGCTGTTTTTT.

This clone was picked up a small number of times. The chain carries TRBV7-2 and TRBJ2-7, with 8 bases matching TRBD1. Trimming cost V 6 bases and J 3 bases; bases outside gene matches: 13. The CDR3 runs to 16 residues. Germline CDR1 and CDR2: SGHTA and FQGNSA. In DNA, the CDR3 is TGTGCCAGCAGTTTTCAAGGGACAGGCGGGTACTACGAGCAGTACTTC. Protein: CASSFQGTGGYYEQYF.

V and J are TRBV19 and TRBJ1-3; 8 bases agree with TRBD1. The CDR3 sequence is 17 residues long. Per the germline V gene, CDR1 is LNHDA and CDR2 is SQIVND (reference sequence). Germline trimming cut 10 bases from V and 4 bases from J; bases unmatched to any gene: 18. This chain's CDR3 is CATRQPGTGRGGNTIYF. CDR3 coding DNA: TGTGCCACTCGACAACCGGGGACAGGTCGGGGAGGAAACACCATATATTTT.

The V and J genes are TRBV10-1 and TRBJ2-3; perhaps TRBD2 as D (6 bases). CDR1 and CDR2 from the germline V gene are WNHNN and SYGVQD (reference sequence). V was clipped by 5 bases and J by 2 bases, with 11 bases between them. CDR3 size: 14 residues. In DNA form, the CDR3 reads TGCGCCAGCAGTACGGGACTGCACACAGATACGCAGTATTTT. It codes for CASSTGLHTDTQYF.

This clone has more than one count but fewer than ten. This rearrangement joins TRBV18 to TRBJ1-2; no clear D gene. The germline gives CDR1 KGHSH, CDR2 LQKENI. V shed 0 bases and J shed 4 bases, with 12 bases lying between them. The CDR3 is 15 amino acids. CDR3 protein: CASSPPTEDPYGYTF. The CDR3 region has the DNA TGTGCCAGCTCACCACCGACGGAGGACCCCTATGGCTACACCTTC.

This chain uses TRBV7-2 with TRBJ2-4; D uncertain. CDR1 is SGHTA and CDR2 is FQGNSA in the germline V gene. The CDR3 runs to 14 residues. Trimming left V 5 bases short and J 6 bases short, with 14 bases between. Here the CDR3 reads CASSQAAYPNIQYF. The CDR3, as DNA: TGTGCCAGCAGCCAAGCTGCCTATCCAAACATTCAGTACTTC.

V usage is TRBV6-6 and J usage is TRBJ1-2; D is possibly TRBD1 (5 bases). V was shortened by 7 bases and J by 5 bases, with 20 bases between the two germline ends. The CDR3 has 15 amino acids. From germline, CDR1 is MNHNY and CDR2 SVGAGI (reference sequence). The CDR3 nucleotides are TGTGCCAGCAATCCACGGGGCCAGAAGGGTTATGGCTACACCTTC. Residues: CASNPRGQKGYGYTF.

V gene TRBV5-1 combines with J gene TRBJ2-3; 9 nucleotides line up with TRBD2. Trimming at V came to 4 bases and at J to 4 bases, leaving 7 bases not matched to a gene. CDR3 length equals 15 residues. The germline V gene has CDR1 SGHRS and CDR2 YFSETQ. The CDR3 sequence is CASSKDSGGADTQYF. The CDR3 DNA reads as TGCGCCAGCAGCAAGGATAGCGGGGGCGCAGATACGCAGTATTTT.

The chain recombines TRBV30 with TRBJ1-2, with 7 bases fitting TRBD1. The CDR3 has 15 amino acids. V dropped 1 base and J dropped 4; count of bases not matched to a gene: 9. Germline CDR1 and CDR2: GTSNPN and SVGIG (reference sequence). The CDR3 DNA reads TGTGCCTGGAGTGGGGCCGACAGGGAGGGCTATGGCTACACCTTC. It is translated as CAWSGADREGYGYTF.

The rearrangement links TRBV5-1 to TRBJ2-7, with D uncertain. The CDR3 consists of 11 residues. CDR1 is SGHRS, CDR2 YFSETQ, per germline. Trimming shortened V by 5 bases and J by 7 bases, and 10 bases separated the two germline ends. The CDR3 protein is CASSDITEQYF. The DNA of the CDR3 is TGCGCCAGCAGTGACATAACAGAGCAGTACTTC.

The chain uses TRBV27 and TRBJ1-4; a possible D gene is TRBD1 (5 bases). The CDR3 is made up of 16 amino acids. CDR1 and CDR2 from the germline V gene are MNHEY and SMNVEV (reference sequence). The V end lost 1 base, the J end lost 7 bases, and 16 bases lay between the germline ends. The CDR3 loop is CASSLFPDNRGEKLFF. The CDR3 DNA reads as TGTGCCAGCAGTTTATTTCCGGACAATCGGGGTGAAAAACTGTTTTTT.

The chain uses TRBV9 and TRBJ2-1; D is ambiguous. Germline loops: CDR1 SGDLS, CDR2 YYNGEE. The V end was cut by 1 base, the J end by 4 bases, with 6 bases between. This CDR3 contains 13 residues. CDR3 nucleotide sequence: TGTGCCAGCAGCGTATTTGGGTACAATGAGCAGTTCTTC. Its translation: CASSVFGYNEQFF.

This chain links TRBV7-3 with TRBJ2-3, with D perhaps TRBD1 (5 bases). V was clipped by 5 bases and J by 0 bases, with 9 bases between them. Per the germline V gene, CDR1 is SGHTA and CDR2 is FQGTGA. This CDR3 has 14 residues. Written as DNA, the CDR3 is TGTGCCAGCAGCCCCCAGGGTAGCACAGATACGCAGTATTTT. Protein: CASSPQGSTDTQYF.